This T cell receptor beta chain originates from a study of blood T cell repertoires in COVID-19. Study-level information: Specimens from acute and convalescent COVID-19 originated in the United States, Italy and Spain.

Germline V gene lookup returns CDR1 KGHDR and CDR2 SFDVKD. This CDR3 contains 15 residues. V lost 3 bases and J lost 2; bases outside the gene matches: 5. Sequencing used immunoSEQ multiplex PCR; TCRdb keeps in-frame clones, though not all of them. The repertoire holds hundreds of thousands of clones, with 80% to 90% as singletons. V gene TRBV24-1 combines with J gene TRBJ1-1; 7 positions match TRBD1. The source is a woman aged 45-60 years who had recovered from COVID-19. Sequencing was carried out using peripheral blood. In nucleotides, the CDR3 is TGTGCCACCAGTGATCCCCGGACAGGAAACACTGAAGCTTTCTTT. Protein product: CATSDPRTGNTEAFF.